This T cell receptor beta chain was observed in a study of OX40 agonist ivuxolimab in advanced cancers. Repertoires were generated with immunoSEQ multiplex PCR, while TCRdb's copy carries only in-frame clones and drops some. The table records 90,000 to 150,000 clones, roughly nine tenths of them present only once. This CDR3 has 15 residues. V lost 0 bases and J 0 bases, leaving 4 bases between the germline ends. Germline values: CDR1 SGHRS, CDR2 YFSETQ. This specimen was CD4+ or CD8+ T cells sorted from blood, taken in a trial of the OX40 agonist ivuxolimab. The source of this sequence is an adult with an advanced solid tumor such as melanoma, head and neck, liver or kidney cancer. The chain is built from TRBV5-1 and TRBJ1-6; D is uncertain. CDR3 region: CASSLEGSYNSPLHF. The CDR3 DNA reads TGCGCCAGCAGCTTGGAAGGCTCCTATAATTCACCCCTCCACTTT.